Listed here are 9 T cell receptor beta chains from one sample, sequenced in a study of CD8 T cells in Susac syndrome (dated by TCRdb to between 2017 and 2020). The library was prepared using the immunoSEQ multiplex PCR assay. RNA was extracted using the RNeasy kit, and about 0.45 to 1 ug of the RNA was reverse transcribed with random hexamers. TCRdb applied fastp at Q25 and MiXCR to the public reads, then kept only in-frame beta chains. Every CDR3 protein is listed once, alongside the most common genes and DNA of its rows. This sample gives about 430,000 distinct CDR3 sequences in total; approximately 85% of them show up just once. In total, the top ten clones hold about 0.12% of the sample. Sequencing was done on a sample of CD8+ T cells from PBMCs. Receptors were obtained from a human donor with multiple sclerosis.

This clonotype has just one count. The gene calls are TRBV27 and TRBJ1-6; TRBD1 agrees at 7 bases. CDR1 MNHEY and CDR2 SMNVEV come from the germline V gene (reference sequence). The CDR3 runs 14 residues. Trimming removed 8 bases from V and 7 bases from J; junction bases left unmatched: 8. The CDR3 is CASQPGTVNSPLHF. The CDR3 DNA follows: TGTGCCAGCCAACCCGGGACAGTGAATTCACCCCTCCACTTT.

The genes are TRBV25-1 and TRBJ1-6; D ambiguous. The CDR3 is 18 amino acids. V dropped 2 bases and J dropped 2 bases, with 16 bases sitting between them. The V gene's germline CDR1 is MGHDK and CDR2 SYGVNS. The CDR3 coding sequence is TGTGCCAGCAGTGAACGTACCACATTCAGCCCCTATAATTCACCCCTCCACTTT. Translation: CASSERTTFSPYNSPLHF.

V is TRBV28 and J is TRBJ1-2, with D perhaps matching TRBD1 (6 bases). The CDR3 sequence is 12 residues long. Trimming pared 10 bases from V and 5 bases from J, leaving 14 bases between. Germline V gene data show CDR1 as MDHEN and CDR2 as SYDVKM. CDR3 sequence reads: CAIMDSPYGYTF. The CDR3 bases are TGTGCCATCATGGACAGCCCTTATGGCTACACCTTC.

Only one count was recorded for this clonotype. V gene TRBV6-5 combines with J gene TRBJ2-3; possible D gene TRBD2, 5 bases. Germline CDR1 MNHEY, CDR2 SVGAGI. The CDR3 length is 14 residues. The V gene lost 5 bases and the J gene lost 4 bases, with 13 bases spanning the gap. CDR3 region: CASSPGLAPDTQYF. The CDR3 region has the DNA TGTGCCAGCAGTCCTGGTCTAGCCCCAGATACGCAGTATTTT.

The chain has TRBV29-1 and TRBJ2-3; D might be TRBD1 (5 bases). Trimming pared 4 bases from V and 6 bases from J, leaving 11 bases between. Germline CDR1 and CDR2: SQVTM and ANQGSEA. The CDR3 loop spans 12 amino acids. CDR3 in amino acids: CSVAKGLDTQYF. The CDR3 bases are TGCAGCGTTGCTAAGGGGCTGGATACGCAGTATTTT.

V is TRBV12-3 or TRBV12-4 and J is TRBJ2-1; 11 bases align to TRBD1. V lost 1 base to trimming and J lost 3 bases; unmatched junction nucleotides: 2. CDR3 size: 16 residues. The CDR3 is CASSLVGQGGYNEQFF. CDR3 nucleotides: TGTGCCAGCAGTTTAGTGGGACAGGGGGGCTACAATGAGCAGTTCTTC.

The V gene is TRBV30, the J gene TRBJ1-2; perhaps TRBD1 as D (6 bases). Germline CDR1 and CDR2: GTSNPN and SVGIG (reference sequence). The germline V and J ends were trimmed by 2 bases and 5 bases, with 18 bases remaining between them. CDR3 length: 15 amino acids. CDR3 region: CAWSPSAGRGYGYTF. Here the CDR3 DNA reads TGTGCCTGGAGTCCCTCAGCGGGGAGGGGGTATGGCTACACCTTC.

The gene calls are TRBV19 and TRBJ1-2, with D hard to call. This CDR3 comprises 12 residues. Trimming shortened V by 10 bases and J by 6 bases, and 15 bases separated the two germline ends. Per the germline V gene, CDR1 is LNHDA and CDR2 is SQIVND (reference sequence). The chain's CDR3 is CATKGSPHGYTF. The CDR3 bases are TGTGCCACTAAGGGCAGTCCGCATGGCTACACCTTC.

The genes are TRBV5-4 and TRBJ1-4, with 7 bases identical to TRBD1. J gave up 6 bases and V 3 bases, and 2 bases lay outside the gene matches. The CDR3 is 13 amino acids. The germline V gene encodes CDR1 SGHNT and CDR2 YYREEE (reference sequence). CDR3 amino acids: CASSSGGDEKLFF. The CDR3 nucleotides are TGTGCCAGCAGCTCAGGGGGGGATGAAAAACTGTTTTTT.